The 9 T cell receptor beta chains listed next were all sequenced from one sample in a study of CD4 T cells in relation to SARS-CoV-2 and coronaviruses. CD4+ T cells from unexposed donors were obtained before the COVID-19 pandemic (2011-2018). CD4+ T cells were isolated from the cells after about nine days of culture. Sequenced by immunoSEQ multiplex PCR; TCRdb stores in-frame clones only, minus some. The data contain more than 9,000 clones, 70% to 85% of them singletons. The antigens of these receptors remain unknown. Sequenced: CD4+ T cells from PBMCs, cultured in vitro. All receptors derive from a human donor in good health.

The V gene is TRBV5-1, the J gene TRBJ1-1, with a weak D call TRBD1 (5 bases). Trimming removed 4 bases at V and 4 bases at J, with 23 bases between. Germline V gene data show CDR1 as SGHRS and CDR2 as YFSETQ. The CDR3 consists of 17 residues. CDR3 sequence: CASSPQEPGVGGTEAFF. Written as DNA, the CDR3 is TGCGCCAGCAGCCCGCAAGAACCCGGGGTTGGGGGCACTGAAGCTTTCTTT.

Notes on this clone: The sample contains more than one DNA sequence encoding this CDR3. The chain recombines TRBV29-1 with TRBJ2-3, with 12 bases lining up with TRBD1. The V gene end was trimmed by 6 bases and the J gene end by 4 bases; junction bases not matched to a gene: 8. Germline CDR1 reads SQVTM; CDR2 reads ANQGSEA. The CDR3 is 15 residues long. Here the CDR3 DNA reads TGCAGCGTGGGAGGGGACAGGGGGCACTCAGATACGCAGTATTTT. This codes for CSVGGDRGHSDTQYF.

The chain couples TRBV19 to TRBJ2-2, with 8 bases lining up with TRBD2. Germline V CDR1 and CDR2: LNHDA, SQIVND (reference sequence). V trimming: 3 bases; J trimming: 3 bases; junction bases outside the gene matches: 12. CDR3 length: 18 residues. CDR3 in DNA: TGTGCCAGTAGTATCTTCGGGAGGGTCGGTAGCCACACCGGGGAGCTGTTTTTT. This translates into CASSIFGRVGSHTGELFF.

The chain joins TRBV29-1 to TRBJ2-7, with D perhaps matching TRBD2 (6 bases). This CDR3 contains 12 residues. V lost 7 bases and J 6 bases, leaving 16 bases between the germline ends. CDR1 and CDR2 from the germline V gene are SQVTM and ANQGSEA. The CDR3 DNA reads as TGCAGCGCCGGGACGGGGGACTCCGAGCAGTACTTC. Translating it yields CSAGTGDSEQYF.

The CDR3, as DNA: TGCGCCAGCAGCTTGGGGGACAGGGGGCGCGATGGCTACACCTTC. Amino acid sequence: CASSLGDRGRDGYTF. The genes are TRBV5-1 and TRBJ1-2; 12 positions agree with TRBD1. Germline V CDR1 and CDR2: SGHRS, YFSETQ. The CDR3 is made up of 15 amino acids. Trimming removed 0 bases from V and 6 bases from J; junction bases left unmatched: 3.

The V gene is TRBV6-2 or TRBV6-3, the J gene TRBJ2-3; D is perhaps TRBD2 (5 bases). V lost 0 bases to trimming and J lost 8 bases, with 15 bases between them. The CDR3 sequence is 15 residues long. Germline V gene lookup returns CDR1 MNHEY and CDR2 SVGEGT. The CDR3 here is CASSYSNMGEGTQYF. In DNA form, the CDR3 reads TGTGCCAGCAGTTACTCGAACATGGGTGAGGGTACGCAGTATTTT.

The CDR3 sequence: CASSEQMDSPLHF. For the CDR3, the DNA is TGTGCCAGTAGTGAACAGATGGATTCACCCCTCCACTTT. The rearrangement joins TRBV19 to TRBJ1-6, with D uncertain. Germline lookup yields CDR1 LNHDA and CDR2 SQIVND (reference sequence). This CDR3 has 13 amino acids. The germline V and J ends were trimmed by 5 bases and 8 bases, with 10 bases remaining between them.

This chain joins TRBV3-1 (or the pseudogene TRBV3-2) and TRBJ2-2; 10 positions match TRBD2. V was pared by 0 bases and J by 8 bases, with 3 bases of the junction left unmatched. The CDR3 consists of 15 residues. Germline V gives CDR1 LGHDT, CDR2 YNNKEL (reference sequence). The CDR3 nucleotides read TGTGCCAGCAGCCAAGATCCTAGCGGGAGAGGGGAGCTGTTTTTT. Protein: CASSQDPSGRGELFF.

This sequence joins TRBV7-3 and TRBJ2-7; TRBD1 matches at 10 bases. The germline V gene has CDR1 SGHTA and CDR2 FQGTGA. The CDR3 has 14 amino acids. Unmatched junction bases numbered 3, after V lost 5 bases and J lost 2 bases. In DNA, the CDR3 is TGTGCCAGCAGCCCTGGACAGGGGGCCTACGAGCAGTACTTC. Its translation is CASSPGQGAYEQYF.